The 30 T cell receptor beta chains given below trace back to one sample, sequenced in a study of T cell responses to AZD1222 COVID-19 vaccine. Assay used: immunoSEQ multiplex PCR; TCRdb lists only in-frame clones, some missing. The sample includes about 200,000 clones, 94% of them seen just once. Material: peripheral blood, obtained 28 days after the second dose of the MenACWY control vaccine. These TCRs come from an adult who received the MenACWY meningococcal vaccine as a control.

The count of this clone is one. The V call is TRBV19, the J call TRBJ1-1; 12 positions match TRBD1. The CDR3 runs 16 residues. From germline, CDR1 is LNHDA and CDR2 SQIVND (reference sequence). Unmatched junction bases numbered 11, after V lost 6 bases and J lost 6 bases. CDR3 loop: CASRPPGTGGDAEAFF. The CDR3 DNA follows: TGTGCCAGTAGACCCCCCGGGACAGGGGGCGACGCTGAAGCTTTCTTT.

The V and J genes are TRBV7-9 and TRBJ2-7; D is unclear. The V gene's germline CDR1 is SEHNR and CDR2 FQNEAQ (reference sequence). The CDR3 sequence is 14 residues long. V was pared by 5 bases and J by 0 bases, with 11 bases between. CDR3: CASSLQTGSYEQYF. CDR3 coding DNA: TGTGCCAGCAGCCTCCAGACGGGCTCCTACGAGCAGTACTTC.

The CDR3, as DNA: TGTGCCAGCAGCTTAGAAGGGGGACGGGAGACCCAGTACTTC. Encoded protein: CASSLEGGRETQYF. The chain is built from TRBV7-2 and TRBJ2-5, with TRBD1 as a possible D gene (6 bases). V lost 1 base to trimming and J lost 5 bases, with 11 bases between them. The CDR3 has 14 amino acids. Looked up from germline, CDR1 is SGHTA and CDR2 is FQGNSA.

V and J are TRBV27 and TRBJ1-5; D possibly corresponds to TRBD1 (5 bases). This CDR3 comprises 14 residues. Trimming removed 5 bases from V and 4 bases from J, with 12 bases in between. Germline V gives CDR1 MNHEY, CDR2 SMNVEV (reference sequence). The CDR3 region has the DNA TGTGCCAGCAGTCTCATGGGGCGTAATCAGCCCCAGCATTTT. Its translation is CASSLMGRNQPQHF.

The V and J genes are TRBV6-5 and TRBJ1-1, with D tentatively TRBD1 (6 bases). The germline V gene encodes CDR1 MNHEY and CDR2 SVGAGI. Trimming took 6 bases from V and 0 from J, leaving 14 bases between them. The CDR3 totals 15 residues. As DNA, the CDR3 is TGTGCCAGCAGCCCCGGGGGGCCGATGAACACTGAAGCTTTCTTT. This sequence encodes CASSPGGPMNTEAFF.

J is TRBJ2-7 and V is TRBV6-1, with 10 bases aligning to TRBD1. The CDR3 covers 14 residues. J was trimmed by 3 bases and V by 1 base; bases with no gene match: 0. The V gene's germline CDR1 is MNHNS and CDR2 SASEGT. CDR3 sequence: CASSEGTGGYEQYF. In DNA form, the CDR3 reads TGTGCCAGCAGTGAAGGGACAGGGGGCTACGAGCAGTACTTC.

The V and J genes are TRBV28 and TRBJ1-6, with 7 nucleotides matching TRBD1. The germline V gene has CDR1 MDHEN and CDR2 SYDVKM. The CDR3 loop spans 14 amino acids. The V segment lost 8 bases and the J segment 7 bases; nucleotides outside the gene matches: 8. The CDR3 region is CASVTGQQNSPLHF. The CDR3 nucleotides are TGTGCCAGCGTTACGGGACAGCAGAATTCACCCCTCCACTTT. The full variable domain, its missing parts supplied by reference TRBV28 and TRBJ1-6, is DVKVTQSSRYLVKRTGEKVFLECVQDMDHENMFWYRQDPGLGLRLIYFSYDVKMKEKGDIPEGYSVSREKKERFSLILESASTNQTSMYLCASVTGQQNSPLHFGNGTRLTVT.

The V gene is TRBV27, the J gene TRBJ1-2; D call uncertain. Germline CDR1 reads MNHEY; CDR2 reads SMNVEV (reference sequence). The CDR3 contains 13 residues. Trimming stripped 5 bases from V and 7 bases from J, with 14 bases between. The CDR3 sequence is CASSPPGYGGYTF. CDR3 nucleotides: TGTGCCAGCAGTCCGCCTGGGTATGGTGGCTACACCTTC.

This clone was found once. The V and J genes are TRBV28 and TRBJ2-6; D not certain. Germline V lookup: CDR1 MDHEN, CDR2 SYDVKM. The CDR3 loop spans 14 amino acids. Trimming removed 6 bases from V and 2 bases from J, with 8 bases in between. CDR3 sequence (DNA): TGTGCCAGCAGACCCTCCCCTGGGGCCAACGTCCTGACTTTC. Amino acids: CASRPSPGANVLTF.

The chain carries TRBV3-1 (or the pseudogene TRBV3-2) and TRBJ1-2, with a weak D call TRBD1 (5 bases). The V gene lost 1 base and the J gene lost 1 base, with 7 bases spanning the gap. There are 14 residues in the CDR3. The germline V gene encodes CDR1 LGHDT and CDR2 YNNKEL (reference sequence). CDR3 protein: CASSQGDGNYGYTF. In DNA form, the CDR3 reads TGTGCCAGCAGCCAAGGGGACGGTAACTATGGCTACACCTTC.

This chain uses TRBV30 with TRBJ1-2, with 8 bases fitting TRBD1. The CDR3 sequence is 14 residues long. Germline lookup yields CDR1 GTSNPN and CDR2 SVGIG (reference sequence). The J segment lost 8 bases and the V segment lost 0 bases, leaving 8 bases of the junction unmatched. This CDR3 is CAWSVLQGAGGYTF. CDR3 DNA: TGTGCCTGGAGTGTACTGCAGGGGGCAGGGGGCTACACCTTC.

The chain joins TRBV7-8 to TRBJ1-2; D remains unclear. The CDR3 covers 13 residues. Trimming cost V 5 bases and J 0 bases, with 7 bases left between them. The germline gives CDR1 SGHVS, CDR2 FQNEAQ. This chain's CDR3 is CASSGDTNYGYTF. CDR3 nucleotides: TGTGCCAGCAGCGGAGACACTAACTATGGCTACACCTTC.

The V call is TRBV5-6, the J call TRBJ1-2, with 7 bases that match TRBD1. Germline V CDR1 and CDR2: SGHDT, YYEEEE. The J segment lost 4 bases and the V segment lost 2 bases, leaving 8 bases of the junction unmatched. The length of the CDR3 is 15 residues. The DNA of the CDR3 is TGTGCCAGCAGCTTCCCAACAGGGGATGCCTATGGCTACACCTTC. This sequence encodes CASSFPTGDAYGYTF.

This clone appeared once. The rearrangement links TRBV9 to TRBJ1-1; D call uncertain. Trimming took off 0 bases at V and 4 bases at J, with 10 bases between the two ends. The CDR3 is 14 amino acids. Germline V gene data show CDR1 as SGDLS and CDR2 as YYNGEE. The CDR3 region is CASSVEGFSTEAFF. CDR3 in DNA: TGTGCCAGCAGCGTAGAGGGTTTTTCCACTGAAGCTTTCTTT.

The V and J genes are TRBV27 and TRBJ2-3; TRBD2 matches at 9 bases. V gave up 3 bases and J gave up 6 bases; unmatched junction bases: 7. This CDR3 comprises 15 residues. Germline CDR1 reads MNHEY; CDR2 reads SMNVEV (reference sequence). Here the CDR3 DNA reads TGTGCCAGCAGTTTGCGGCGGGGGGGCCGTGATACGCAGTATTTT. Encoded protein: CASSLRRGGRDTQYF.

This chain connects TRBV4-2 to TRBJ2-2, with 12 bases aligning to TRBD1. With 1 base clipped from V and 6 bases from J, the junction kept 6 bases outside the gene matches. There are 17 residues in the CDR3. The germline CDR1 and CDR2 sequences are LGHNA and YNFKEQ. CDR3 DNA sequence: TGTGCCAGCAGCCAAGTTCGGGGACAGGGGGCAGCCGGGGAGCTGTTTTTT. Translating it yields CASSQVRGQGAAGELFF.

V usage is TRBV28 and J usage is TRBJ1-1; no clear D gene. Germline CDR1 and CDR2: MDHEN and SYDVKM. The CDR3 sequence is 15 residues long. Trimming removed 2 bases from V and 0 bases from J, with 10 bases in between. The CDR3 DNA reads as TGTGCCAGCAGTTTAATGGCACCCCTGAACACTGAAGCTTTCTTT. Protein: CASSLMAPLNTEAFF.

This clone appeared once. V usage is TRBV19 and J usage is TRBJ1-2; D may be TRBD1 (5 bases). The V and J ends lost 4 bases and 3 bases respectively, with 24 bases between them. Germline lookup yields CDR1 LNHDA and CDR2 SQIVND (reference sequence). The CDR3 totals 18 residues. The CDR3: CASSKRGGAGGLYYGYTF. The CDR3 DNA sequence: TGTGCCAGTAGTAAGAGGGGCGGGGCAGGAGGATTGTACTATGGCTACACCTTC.

V usage is TRBV6-5 and J usage is TRBJ1-2; no firm D call. The V and J ends lost 0 bases and 3 bases respectively, with 11 bases between them. This CDR3 has 15 residues. Per the germline V gene, CDR1 is MNHEY and CDR2 is SVGAGI. The CDR3 loop reads CASSYSSNGDYGYTF. CDR3 bases: TGTGCCAGCAGTTACTCGTCCAACGGAGACTATGGCTACACCTTC.

This chain uses TRBV29-1 with TRBJ2-7; no clear D. V shed 5 bases and J shed 3 bases, with 11 bases lying between them. CDR1 SQVTM and CDR2 ANQGSEA come from the germline V gene. The CDR3 extends over 12 amino acids. This CDR3 reads CSVYGPHYEQYF. CDR3 DNA: TGCAGCGTTTACGGGCCCCACTACGAGCAGTACTTC.

The rearrangement uses TRBV28 and TRBJ2-1; D is unclear. The CDR3 has 13 residues. Germline CDR1 reads MDHEN; CDR2 reads SYDVKM. V was shortened by 3 bases and J by 12 bases, with 15 bases between the two germline ends. This chain's CDR3 is CASSLVPPDGQFF. The DNA of the CDR3 is TGTGCCAGCAGTTTGGTCCCGCCCGACGGGCAGTTCTTC.

This clone was counted a few times. The chain combines TRBV6-5 with TRBJ2-3; D assignment may be TRBD1 or TRBD2 (5 bases each). Germline lookup yields CDR1 MNHEY and CDR2 SVGAGI. The CDR3 runs to 13 residues. Trimming stripped 4 bases from V and 4 bases from J, with 9 bases between. The CDR3 region has the DNA TGTGCCAGCAGTTCCCGGGGACCAGATACGCAGTATTTT. Translation gives CASSSRGPDTQYF.

The chain uses TRBV5-1 and TRBJ2-5; 9 bases are shared with TRBD1. CDR1 and CDR2 (germline): SGHRS, YFSETQ. The CDR3 is 14 residues long. Losses at the gene ends were 4 bases for V and 5 bases for J; bases not matched to a gene: 6. This CDR3 is CASSTQGAGETQYF. For the CDR3, the DNA is TGCGCCAGCAGCACACAGGGGGCTGGTGAGACCCAGTACTTC. Full variable domain (outside the CDR3, taken from reference TRBV5-1 and TRBJ2-5): KAGVTQTPRYLIKTRGQQVTLSCSPISGHRSVSWYQQTPGQGLQFLFEYFSETQRNKGNFPGRFSGRQFSNSRSEMNVSTLELGDSALYLCASSTQGAGETQYFGPGTRLLVL.

The J gene is TRBJ1-1, the V gene TRBV6-1; D is possibly TRBD1 (6 bases). This CDR3 has 16 residues. Germline V gene lookup returns CDR1 MNHNS and CDR2 SASEGT. V was shortened by 2 bases and J by 0 bases, with 13 bases between the two germline ends. Here the CDR3 DNA reads TGTGCCAGCAGTGAATTCGCAGGGGTGTTGAACACTGAAGCTTTCTTT. Protein: CASSEFAGVLNTEAFF.

A remark on this clone: This sample also contains other DNA sequences that code for the same CDR3. The V gene is TRBV5-1, the J gene TRBJ1-3; 7 bases agree with TRBD1. Germline CDR1 reads SGHRS; CDR2 reads YFSETQ. The V segment lost 7 bases and the J segment 4 bases; nucleotides outside the gene matches: 11. This CDR3 region has 15 residues. The CDR3 DNA is TGCGCCAGCTCTCCGACAGGGCTATCGGGAAACACCATATATTTT. Its protein product is CASSPTGLSGNTIYF.

This clone was counted a single time. This sequence joins TRBV27 and TRBJ1-5; maybe TRBD1 (6 bases). This CDR3 is 18 amino acids long. The germline V gene has CDR1 MNHEY and CDR2 SMNVEV (reference sequence). V was clipped by 2 bases and J by 4 bases, with 21 bases between them. The CDR3: CASSLTSGGPLRNQPQHF. The CDR3 DNA reads as TGTGCCAGCAGTTTAACCTCGGGGGGGCCCCTTAGGAATCAGCCCCAGCATTTT.

The chain is built from TRBV12-3 or TRBV12-4 and TRBJ2-7, with 9 nucleotides matching TRBD1. CDR3 length equals 13 residues. Trimming took 6 bases from V and 3 from J; bases not matched to a gene: 3. CDR3 sequence (DNA): TGTGCCAGCAGAGGGACAGGGTACTACGAGCAGTACTTC. This gives the protein CASRGTGYYEQYF.

CDR3 in amino acids: CSVALPLQGEAFF. In DNA, the CDR3 is TGCAGCGTTGCCCTACCTCTTCAGGGTGAAGCTTTCTTT. The V gene is TRBV29-1, the J gene TRBJ1-1; a weak D match, TRBD1 (5 bases). Per the germline V gene, CDR1 is SQVTM and CDR2 is ANQGSEA. V was trimmed by 4 bases and J by 7 bases, leaving 16 bases between them. This CDR3 contains 13 residues.

This clone is a singleton in its sample. This chain uses TRBV7-6 with TRBJ1-1; D is uncertain. This CDR3 is 15 amino acids long. The germline V gene has CDR1 SGHVS and CDR2 FNYEAQ. V was pared by 1 base and J by 3 bases, with 12 bases between. CDR3 DNA: TGTGCCAGCAGCTTAGGTCTCTCAAGGGACACTGAAGCTTTCTTT. Translation: CASSLGLSRDTEAFF.

The J gene is TRBJ2-1, the V gene TRBV5-4; unclear D gene. The germline V and J ends were trimmed by 0 bases and 1 base, with 11 bases remaining between them. Germline loops: CDR1 SGHNT, CDR2 YYREEE (reference sequence). The CDR3 length is 16 residues. CDR3 protein: CASSLVVSSSYNEQFF. CDR3 DNA: TGTGCCAGCAGCTTGGTTGTTTCCTCTTCCTACAATGAGCAGTTCTTC.